Listed below are T cell receptor beta chains from one sample, sequenced in a study of T cell responses to AZD1222 COVID-19 vaccine. Generated by immunoSEQ multiplex PCR, the TCRdb table keeps only in-frame clones and is missing some. The sample holds tens of thousands of clones, roughly 91% seen once. The sequencing here drew on peripheral blood, taken 28 days after the second AZD1222 dose. The receptor source for this set is an adult who received the AZD1222 COVID-19 vaccine. CDR3s include the opening cysteine and the closing phenylalanine or tryptophan. Each record gives: clone size, J gene, V gene, CDR3 protein. Some rows mark clone size as missing; the rest say once, few, many or name a class of expanded clone.

NA,TRBJ2-7,TRBV11-2,CASKGGTYEQYF
once,TRBJ1-4,TRBV4-1,CASSQGTAVNEKLFF
NA,TRBJ2-7,TRBV6-2/TRBV6-3,CASSYTHGTGGPYEQYF
NA,TRBJ1-1,TRBV6-5,CASNQNTEAFF
NA,TRBJ2-5,TRBV24-1,CATSDLRGGQETQYF
once,TRBJ2-3,TRBV7-2,CASSLALAGGGTDTQYF
NA,TRBJ2-1,TRBV19,CASSSTSGGEGEQFF
NA,TRBJ1-5,TRBV7-2,CASSLTVRSDQPQHF
NA,TRBJ1-3,TRBV19,CASSGQGQRTIYF
NA,TRBJ2-2,TRBV10-2,CASRDRGTGELFF
NA,TRBJ2-3,TRBV30,CAWSNVDTQYF
few,TRBJ2-7,TRBV14,CASSPAGGGYEQYF
NA,TRBJ1-6,TRBV20-1,CSASVDPSYNSPLHF
NA,TRBJ1-2,TRBV7-2,CASSLEPRSSNYGYTF
few,TRBJ2-7,TRBV11-2,CASSLDRLDEQYF
NA,TRBJ2-7,TRBV6-5,CASRGLPTYEQYF
NA,TRBJ2-7,TRBV10-3,CAISLSGTVRYEQYF
NA,TRBJ2-3,TRBV6-5,CASSHTDTQYF
NA,TRBJ2-1,TRBV10-1,CASNAGHTYNEQFF
NA,TRBJ2-5,TRBV7-2,CASSVTSGGAQETQYF
NA,TRBJ1-2,TRBV2,CATDSDANYGYTF
NA,TRBJ2-1,TRBV6-6,CASRAGGPYNEQFF
NA,TRBJ1-3,TRBV30,CAWSVGGSGNTIYF
NA,TRBJ1-1,TRBV19,CASSIGDRTESTEAFF
NA,TRBJ1-5,TRBV19,CASSQQASNQPQHF
NA,TRBJ2-2,TRBV11-3,CASSFRNTGELFF
NA,TRBJ1-5,TRBV3-1/TRBV3-2,CASSPGAVSNQPQHF
NA,TRBJ1-2,TRBV5-6,CASSRSREYGYTF
NA,TRBJ1-1,TRBV15,CATSSLGFDSEAFF
NA,TRBJ2-1,TRBV5-1,CASSPLAGGLNEQFF
NA,TRBJ1-1,TRBV6-5,CASSYGTEAFF
NA,TRBJ1-1,TRBV30,CAWTATGNTEAFF
NA,TRBJ1-1,TRBV5-1,CASSAEQATEAFF
NA,TRBJ2-7,TRBV5-6,CASSLVWGQDYEQYF
NA,TRBJ1-5,TRBV19,CASQGQGAAGNQPQHF
NA,TRBJ1-4,TRBV28,CASSPHNLEKLFF
NA,TRBJ1-5,TRBV5-6,CASSLGHINQPQHF
NA,TRBJ1-1,TRBV12-5,CASGSERGLNTEAFF
NA,TRBJ1-2,TRBV30,CAWSADRQNYGYTF
NA,TRBJ1-1,TRBV29-1,CSADNLGTEAFF
few,TRBJ2-2,TRBV5-4,CASSPGQGAGELFF
NA,TRBJ2-2,TRBV27,CASSLPRTGDPTGELFF
NA,TRBJ2-1,TRBV5-8,CASSSVVGEQFF
NA,TRBJ1-1,TRBV5-4,CASSYPNGRNTEAFF
NA,TRBJ1-5,TRBV7-9,CASSLVQGPDGNQPQHF